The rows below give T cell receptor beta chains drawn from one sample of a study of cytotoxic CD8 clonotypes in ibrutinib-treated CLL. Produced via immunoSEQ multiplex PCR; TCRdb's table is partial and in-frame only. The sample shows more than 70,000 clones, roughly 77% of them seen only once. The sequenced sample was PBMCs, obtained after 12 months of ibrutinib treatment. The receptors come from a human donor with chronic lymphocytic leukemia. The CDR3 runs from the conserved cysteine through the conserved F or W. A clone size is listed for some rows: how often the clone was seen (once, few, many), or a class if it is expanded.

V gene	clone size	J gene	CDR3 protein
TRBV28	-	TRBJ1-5	CASSLRVQAEPQHF
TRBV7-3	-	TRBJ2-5	CASSLPGLGQETQYF
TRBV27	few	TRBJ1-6	CASSLRRDMGSPLHF
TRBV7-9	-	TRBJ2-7	CAPGPGREAPYEQYF
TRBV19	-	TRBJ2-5	CASSILQGWETQYF
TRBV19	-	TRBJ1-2	CASSNGRANYGYTF
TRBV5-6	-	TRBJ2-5	CASSPAGVETQYF
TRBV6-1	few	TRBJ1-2	CASSEGDGYTF
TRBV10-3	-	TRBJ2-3	CAISEAGADTQYF
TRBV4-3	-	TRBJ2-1	CASSQGSQLYNEQFF